The clone carrying this TCR beta chain came up once. The antigen is undetermined. Germline assignment: CDR1 LNHDA and CDR2 SQIVND (reference sequence). This CDR3 has 16 amino acids. V lost 3 bases, J lost 4 bases, and 10 bases stayed unmatched. This sample was included in a study of PD-1 blockade in classical Hodgkin lymphoma. Study findings and constraints: Patients newly diagnosed and complete responders had comparable baseline diversity. When nivolumab was started under 1 year after ASCT, patients were excluded. The repertoire differences lack a defined cause, possibly disease activity or prior therapy.

Generated by immunoSEQ multiplex PCR, the TCRdb table keeps only in-frame clones and is missing some. The sample shows 10,000 or so clones, around 80% of them seen only once. Indicated time point: cycle 4 day 1 (C4D1), after five to seven weeks of nivolumab. After autologous stem cell transplantation all patients relapsed, and prior brentuximab vedotin exposure differed between cohorts. Magnetic negative selection of thawed PBMCs was the method by which CD4+ T cells were purified. The patients, who had relapsed/refractory classical Hodgkin lymphoma, achieved best responses of complete response, partial response or progressive disease.

This receptor was identified in a human donor with classical Hodgkin lymphoma. The source material was CD4+ T cells from blood, sampled before the fourth cycle of nivolumab. The V call is TRBV19, the J call TRBJ2-7, with 9 bases that match TRBD1. CDR3 coding DNA: TGTGCCAGTAGTATGAGGGGACAGGGAGTAAAATACGAGCAGTACTTC. The encoded protein is CASSMRGQGVKYEQYF.